The sequence of this TCR beta chain was determined in a study of OX40 agonist ivuxolimab in advanced cancers. Study-wide findings and caveats: Researchers report that CD8+ T cells had, on average, more expanded clones than CD4+.

Sequencing used immunoSEQ multiplex PCR; TCRdb keeps in-frame clones, though not all of them. This table holds 33,000 or so clones, around 87% found once. From germline, CDR1 is SGHTS and CDR2 YDEGEE. Trimming took off 1 base at V and 3 bases at J, with 13 bases between the two ends. This CDR3 contains 16 residues. Concerning this clone: Its specificity is not known.

The chain employs TRBV5-8 and TRBJ2-2; possible D gene TRBD2, 6 bases. Sequenced material: CD4+ or CD8+ T cells sorted from blood, taken in a trial of the OX40 agonist ivuxolimab. This sequence originates from an adult with an advanced solid tumor such as melanoma, head and neck, liver or kidney cancer. The CDR3 sequence: CASSLRDSPDTGELFF. The CDR3 bases are TGTGCCAGCAGCTTGAGGGACTCGCCGGACACCGGGGAGCTGTTTTTT. Looking up the rest from reference TRBV5-8 and TRBJ2-2 gives the full variable domain: EAGVTQSPTHLIKTRGQQATLRCSPISGHTSVYWYQQALGLGLQFLLWYDEGEERNRGNFPPRFSGRQFPNYSSELNVNALELEDSALYLCASSLRDSPDTGELFFGEGSRLTVL.